What follows are 23 T cell receptor beta chains derived from one specimen sequenced in a study of blood T cell repertoires in COVID-19. Produced via immunoSEQ multiplex PCR; TCRdb's table is partial and in-frame only. The sample consists of some 65,000 clones, around nine tenths of them appearing once. Specimen: peripheral blood. The receptors were sampled from a man between 60 and 70 years old with acute or convalescent COVID-19.

V gene TRBV7-9 combines with J gene TRBJ1-1; possible D gene TRBD1, 6 bases. Germline V gene lookup returns CDR1 SEHNR and CDR2 FQNEAQ (reference sequence). This CDR3 spans 15 amino acids. Between the trimmed V and J ends, which lost 7 bases and 4 bases, there was a span of 19 bases. The CDR3 reads CASTQGAPGSTEAFF. CDR3 bases: TGTGCCAGCACACAGGGAGCCCCGGGTTCCACTGAAGCTTTCTTT.

V and J are TRBV29-1 and TRBJ1-3, with D possibly being TRBD1 (5 bases). V was shortened by 4 bases and J by 0 bases, with 13 bases between the two germline ends. Germline V gives CDR1 SQVTM, CDR2 ANQGSEA. The CDR3 runs to 15 residues. The CDR3 protein is CSVVKGPSSGNTIYF. CDR3 in DNA: TGCAGCGTTGTAAAGGGGCCGAGCTCTGGAAACACCATATATTTT.

There are a few counts of this clone. This rearrangement joins TRBV24-1 to TRBJ2-1; 8 bases match TRBD1. The CDR3 totals 15 residues. J lost 7 bases, V lost 5 bases, and 9 bases had no gene match. Germline-derived CDR1 and CDR2 are KGHDR and SFDVKD. This CDR3 is CATSAPGQGRNEQFF. CDR3 in DNA: TGTGCCACCAGTGCTCCAGGACAGGGTCGGAATGAGCAGTTCTTC.

V is TRBV6-2 or TRBV6-3 and J is TRBJ2-7, with TRBD2 matching 10 bases. The germline V gene has CDR1 MNHEY and CDR2 SVGEGT. CDR3 length equals 17 residues. Trimming cost V 0 bases and J 5 bases; bases outside gene matches: 10. The CDR3 DNA is TGTGCCAGCAGTTACTCGACAAAACTAGCGGGGTTTAACGAGCAGTACTTC. This codes for CASSYSTKLAGFNEQYF.

This clone came up once. This chain connects TRBV7-8 to TRBJ1-2, with D perhaps TRBD1 (6 bases). Germline assignment: CDR1 SGHVS and CDR2 FQNEAQ. CDR3 size: 15 residues. The ends were cut back, 8 bases at V and 2 bases at J, with 18 bases in the middle. In DNA form, the CDR3 reads TGTGCCAGCGGCCTGGGGACATCAGTAAACTATGGCTACACCTTC. This sequence encodes CASGLGTSVNYGYTF.

The chain carries TRBV30 and TRBJ1-5, with D uncertain. Trimming stripped 5 bases from V and 4 bases from J, with 21 bases between. Germline V gene lookup returns CDR1 GTSNPN and CDR2 SVGIG (reference sequence). The CDR3 extends over 16 amino acids. The CDR3 here is CAWADGSGVMNQPQHF. The CDR3 nucleotides are TGTGCCTGGGCGGACGGCAGCGGGGTGATGAATCAGCCCCAGCATTTT.

The rearrangement joins TRBV4-1 to TRBJ2-3; weak D call: TRBD1 (6 bases). The CDR3 is 13 amino acids. The germline V gene has CDR1 MGHRA and CDR2 YSYEKL. Trimming took off 0 bases at V and 6 bases at J, with 7 bases between the two ends. The CDR3 sequence is CASSQEDRDTQYF. CDR3 in DNA: TGCGCCAGCAGCCAAGAAGACAGGGATACGCAGTATTTT.

This clone showed up just once. Distinct nucleotide sequences in the sample also encode this CDR3. The V gene is TRBV7-9, the J gene TRBJ1-1, with D possibly TRBD1 on 5 matching bases. Looked up from germline, CDR1 is SEHNR and CDR2 is FQNEAQ (reference sequence). This CDR3 has 13 residues. V was pared by 3 bases and J by 4 bases, with 9 bases between. The DNA for the CDR3 is TGTGCCAGCAGCTTCGATAGGGGCACTGAAGCTTTCTTT. Encoded protein: CASSFDRGTEAFF.

The V and J genes are TRBV5-1 and TRBJ1-1, with a weak D call TRBD1 (5 bases). This CDR3 comprises 14 residues. Germline values: CDR1 SGHRS, CDR2 YFSETQ. Trimming took 0 bases from V and 1 from J, leaving 7 bases between them. The CDR3 coding sequence is TGCGCCAGCAGCTTGGATGGGGCGAACACTGAAGCTTTCTTT. Encoded protein: CASSLDGANTEAFF.

The CDR3 nucleotides read TGTGCCAGCAGTTACTCCAGATTATCTGCGGGAAAACTGTTTTTT. It translates to CASSYSRLSAGKLFF. The V and J genes are TRBV6-5 and TRBJ1-4, with no clear D. The CDR3 is made up of 15 amino acids. The V end lost 0 bases, the J end lost 10 bases, and 15 bases lay between the germline ends. In germline, CDR1 is MNHEY, CDR2 SVGAGI.

The V and J genes are TRBV5-1 and TRBJ2-3, with D possibly TRBD2 on 5 matching bases. This CDR3 region has 15 residues. Trimming took off 4 bases at V and 0 bases at J, with 12 bases between the two ends. Germline assignment: CDR1 SGHRS and CDR2 YFSETQ. The CDR3: CASSGKGASTDTQYF. CDR3 nucleotides: TGCGCCAGCAGCGGCAAGGGAGCTAGCACAGATACGCAGTATTTT.

The V call is TRBV9, the J call TRBJ2-7, with 11 bases that match TRBD2. With V trimmed by 3 bases and J by 8 bases, 10 bases remained unmatched. CDR3 size: 15 residues. Germline V gene lookup returns CDR1 SGDLS and CDR2 YYNGEE. The DNA of the CDR3 is TGTGCCAGCAGCGGTCTACTAGCGGGGGAGGGGAAGCAGTACTTC. It yields the protein CASSGLLAGEGKQYF.

V usage is TRBV5-6 and J usage is TRBJ2-5; D might be TRBD1 (6 bases). The germline V gene encodes CDR1 SGHDT and CDR2 YYEEEE. Trimming took off 3 bases at V and 1 base at J, with 13 bases between the two ends. This CDR3 is built from 15 residues. The CDR3 is CASSSAGQIQETQYF. The CDR3 DNA reads TGTGCCAGCAGCTCAGCAGGACAGATCCAAGAGACCCAGTACTTC. The entire variable domain, with the rest obtained from reference TRBV5-6 and TRBJ2-5, is as follows: DAGVTQSPTHLIKTRGQQVTLRCSPKSGHDTVSWYQQALGQGPQFIFQYYEEEERQRGNFPDRFSGHQFPNYSSELNVNALLLGDSALYLCASSSAGQIQETQYFGPGTRLLVL.

The CDR3 sequence is CASSTQAGVVNEQFF. The CDR3, as DNA: TGTGCCAGTAGTACCCAAGCAGGGGTCGTAAATGAGCAGTTCTTC. This sequence joins TRBV19 and TRBJ2-1, with D possibly matching TRBD1 (6 bases). The CDR3 totals 15 residues. From germline, CDR1 is LNHDA and CDR2 SQIVND (reference sequence). The V end lost 4 bases, the J end lost 7 bases, and 17 bases lay between the germline ends.

V usage is TRBV2 and J usage is TRBJ1-1; 11 bases line up with TRBD1. The CDR3 covers 14 residues. Per the germline V gene, CDR1 is SNHLY and CDR2 is FYNNEI. V shed 6 bases and J 5 bases; nucleotides not matched to a gene: 5. The CDR3 loop reads CASSDGTGGTEAFF. CDR3 DNA: TGTGCCAGCAGCGACGGGACAGGGGGTACTGAAGCTTTCTTT.

The chain links TRBV5-4 to TRBJ1-1, with 7 bases aligning to TRBD1. Looked up from germline, CDR1 is SGHNT and CDR2 is YYREEE (reference sequence). The CDR3 is 14 amino acids. V gave up 2 bases and J gave up 3 bases; unmatched junction bases: 4. The DNA of the CDR3 is TGTGCCAGCAGCTTAGACAGGGAGGACACTGAAGCTTTCTTT. Translation: CASSLDREDTEAFF.

The chain uses TRBV12-5 and TRBJ2-7; TRBD2 aligns across 8 bases. Trimming removed 0 bases from V and 4 bases from J; junction bases left unmatched: 11. CDR3 length equals 17 residues. Germline CDR1 is LGHNT and CDR2 is FRNRAP. The CDR3: CASGLVSIGLASYEQYF. The CDR3 DNA reads TGTGCTAGTGGTTTGGTATCGATTGGACTAGCATCTTACGAGCAGTACTTC. Using reference TRBV12-5 and TRBJ2-7 for the parts outside the CDR3, the full variable domain is DARVTQTPRHKVTEMGQEVTMRCQPILGHNTVFWYRQTMMQGLELLAYFRNRAPLDDSGMPKDRFSAEMPDATLATLKIQPSEPRDSAVYFCASGLVSIGLASYEQYFGPGTRLTVT.

The chain recombines TRBV19 with TRBJ1-5, with TRBD1 matching over 10 bases. Trimming took 4 bases from V and 0 from J; bases not matched to a gene: 9. This CDR3 contains 18 residues. Germline loops: CDR1 LNHDA, CDR2 SQIVND (reference sequence). Here the CDR3 DNA reads TGTGCCAGTAGTAAGGGGACAGGGGAACATTTTAGCAATCAGCCCCAGCATTTT. This translates into CASSKGTGEHFSNQPQHF.

The rearrangement uses TRBV19 and TRBJ2-2, with 12 bases identical to TRBD1. Germline V gene lookup returns CDR1 LNHDA and CDR2 SQIVND (reference sequence). After removal of 3 bases from V and 4 bases from J, the junction contained 9 bases not matched to a gene. This CDR3 spans 18 amino acids. As DNA, the CDR3 is TGTGCCAGTAGTATCTTGGGACAGGGGGCGCGGGGCACCGGGGAGCTGTTTTTT. Translating it yields CASSILGQGARGTGELFF.

The rearrangement uses TRBV10-2 and TRBJ2-7, with a possible D match to TRBD1 (5 bases). Trimming removed 5 bases at V and 3 bases at J, with 8 bases between. The CDR3 spans 12 residues. Germline V CDR1 and CDR2: WSHSY, SAAADI. This CDR3 reads CASSQQGYEQYF. The CDR3 DNA is TGCGCCAGCAGTCAGCAGGGCTACGAGCAGTACTTC.

Only one count was recorded for this clone. The chain is built from TRBV2 and TRBJ1-1, with 8 bases identical to TRBD1. Per the germline V gene, CDR1 is SNHLY and CDR2 is FYNNEI. The V gene end was trimmed by 3 bases and the J gene end by 3 bases; junction bases not matched to a gene: 3. The CDR3 totals 14 residues. This chain's CDR3 is CASSDTGGDTEAFF. The DNA for the CDR3 is TGTGCCAGCAGTGATACAGGGGGGGACACTGAAGCTTTCTTT.

This rearrangement joins TRBV19 to TRBJ2-5; no firm D call. CDR3 length equals 14 residues. Germline V gene lookup returns CDR1 LNHDA and CDR2 SQIVND (reference sequence). Trimming shortened V by 1 base and J by 1 base, and 7 bases separated the two germline ends. CDR3: CASSIGPSQETQYF. CDR3 in DNA: TGTGCCAGTAGTATAGGTCCCAGCCAAGAGACCCAGTACTTC.

The chain recombines TRBV27 with TRBJ1-2, with 8 bases identical to TRBD1. The CDR3 contains 19 residues. The V and J ends lost 5 bases and 6 bases, in that order; junction bases with no gene match: 23. CDR1 is MNHEY and CDR2 is SMNVEV in the germline V gene (reference sequence). The CDR3 DNA reads as TGTGCCAGCAGTAAACTTAACCTGATAGACAGGGGTCATGGGAATGGCTACACCTTC. It specifies CASSKLNLIDRGHGNGYTF.